One sample yielded the 17 T cell receptor beta chains listed below, sequenced in a study of shared clonotypes between healthy human individuals. The naive CD8 population came from CD45RO-negative cells selected for CCR7, without terminally differentiated effector memory CD45RA+ cells. Sequenced by immunoSEQ multiplex PCR; TCRdb stores in-frame clones only, minus some. The sample shows around 2.1 million clones, 85% to 95% of them seen only once. Material for sequencing was naive CD8+ T cells from PBMCs. The receptors were gathered from a young man in good health. Some clones in this sample may be carry-over from other donors' samples.

About this clone itself: Other DNA sequences in the sample encode the same CDR3. The chain carries TRBV27 and TRBJ2-3; D not certain. The CDR3 is made up of 12 amino acids. Germline CDR1 reads MNHEY; CDR2 reads SMNVEV (reference sequence). V lost 4 bases and J lost 5, with 7 bases in between. The CDR3 DNA sequence: TGTGCCAGCAGTTCATCACTAGATACGCAGTATTTT. Its translation: CASSSSLDTQYF.

The V and J genes are TRBV13 and TRBJ2-1; D gene unclear. The V and J ends lost 4 bases and 0 bases respectively, with 7 bases between them. Germline CDR1 reads PRHDT; CDR2 reads FYEKMQ (reference sequence). CDR3 length equals 14 residues. The CDR3 bases are TGTGCCAGCAGCTCCCCAAGCTCCTACAATGAGCAGTTCTTC. Amino acids: CASSSPSSYNEQFF.

This chain joins TRBV27 and TRBJ2-4; D perhaps matches TRBD1 (5 bases). CDR3 length: 14 amino acids. Looked up from germline, CDR1 is MNHEY and CDR2 is SMNVEV (reference sequence). The V and J ends lost 4 bases and 6 bases respectively, with 13 bases between them. This CDR3 reads CASSSLGRLNIQYF. CDR3 nucleotide sequence: TGTGCCAGCAGTTCCCTGGGGCGGCTAAACATTCAGTACTTC.

The chain couples TRBV7-8 to TRBJ2-1; tentatively, D is TRBD2 (5 bases). Germline CDR1 SGHVS, CDR2 FQNEAQ. The CDR3 runs 13 residues. Trimming removed 5 bases from V and 9 bases from J, with 14 bases in between. CDR3 DNA: TGTGCCAGCAGCGCAATTCGTGGAGGTGAGCAGTTCTTC. It is translated as CASSAIRGGEQFF. Full variable domain (outside the CDR3, taken from reference TRBV7-8 and TRBJ2-1): GAGVSQSPRYKVAKRGQDVALRCDPISGHVSLFWYQQALGQGPEFLTYFQNEAQLDKSGLPSDRFFAERPEGSVSTLKIQRTQQEDSAVYLCASSAIRGGEQFFGPGTRLTVL.

This chain connects TRBV7-6 to TRBJ2-7; no clear D. Germline assignment: CDR1 SGHVS and CDR2 FNYEAQ. There are 13 residues in the CDR3. Trimming pared 5 bases from V and 2 bases from J, leaving 10 bases between. In nucleotides, the CDR3 is TGTGCCAGCAGCCTGCAGGAGACCTACGAGCAGTACTTC. Protein: CASSLQETYEQYF.

The chain combines TRBV7-8 with TRBJ2-2; TRBD1 might be the D (6 bases). This CDR3 is 14 amino acids long. Trimming pared 0 bases from V and 5 bases from J, leaving 7 bases between. The germline V gene encodes CDR1 SGHVS and CDR2 FQNEAQ. This CDR3 is CASSLAQGTGELFF. The CDR3 bases are TGTGCCAGCAGCTTAGCGCAGGGGACCGGGGAGCTGTTTTTT.

This clone has a single count. V usage is TRBV19 and J usage is TRBJ2-1; D perhaps matches TRBD1 (6 bases). The V and J ends lost 7 bases and 2 bases respectively, with 12 bases between them. CDR1 and CDR2 (germline): LNHDA, SQIVND (reference sequence). The CDR3 runs 14 residues. CDR3 residues: CASKQGGTYNEQFF. The CDR3 coding sequence is TGTGCCAGTAAGCAAGGGGGTACCTACAATGAGCAGTTCTTC.

J is TRBJ2-2 and V is TRBV15; 8 nucleotides align to TRBD1. The ends lost 0 bases at V and 3 bases at J; junction bases unmatched: 3. The CDR3 has 16 residues. In germline, CDR1 is LNHNV, CDR2 YYDKDF (reference sequence). The CDR3 DNA follows: TGTGCCACCAGCAGAGAGTGGGGACAGGACACCGGGGAGCTGTTTTTT. It codes for CATSREWGQDTGELFF. Together with reference TRBV15 and TRBJ2-2, the CDR3 gives the full variable domain: DAMVIQNPRYQVTQFGKPVTLSCSQTLNHNVMYWYQQKSSQAPKLLFHYYDKDFNNEADTPDNFQSRRPNTSFCFLDIRSPGLGDTAMYLCATSREWGQDTGELFFGEGSRLTVL.

V and J are TRBV9 and TRBJ1-1, with D perhaps TRBD1 (5 bases). Trimming took 4 bases from V and 3 from J, leaving 16 bases between them. The germline gives CDR1 SGDLS, CDR2 YYNGEE. This CDR3 contains 15 residues. The CDR3 protein is CASSPSPGVDTEAFF. CDR3 nucleotide sequence: TGTGCCAGCAGCCCCTCCCCGGGGGTGGACACTGAAGCTTTCTTT.

The genes are TRBV2 and TRBJ1-5; 7 bases are a match to TRBD1. This CDR3 is 14 amino acids long. Germline lookup yields CDR1 SNHLY and CDR2 FYNNEI. J gave up 4 bases and V 6 bases, and 6 bases lay outside the gene matches. This CDR3 reads CASRNLQGNQPQHF. In nucleotides, the CDR3 is TGTGCCAGCAGAAATCTACAGGGGAATCAGCCCCAGCATTTT.

The rearrangement joins TRBV7-9 to TRBJ2-3; a possible D gene is TRBD2 (6 bases). The CDR3 is 16 residues long. Germline values: CDR1 SEHNR, CDR2 FQNEAQ (reference sequence). Trimming removed 4 bases at V and 0 bases at J, with 14 bases between. CDR3 residues: CASSWGTGGSTDTQYF. In DNA form, the CDR3 reads TGTGCCAGCAGCTGGGGGACTGGCGGAAGCACAGATACGCAGTATTTT.

The chain couples TRBV5-3 to TRBJ1-2, with a possible D match to TRBD1 (5 bases). TRBV5-3 is an open reading frame, and its role is uncertain. V lost 7 bases and J 7 bases, leaving 11 bases between the germline ends. The CDR3 spans 11 residues. The CDR3 is CARDTGAGYTF. CDR3 in DNA: TGTGCCAGAGACACAGGAGCTGGCTACACCTTC.

The genes are TRBV4-1 and TRBJ1-2; unclear D gene. This CDR3 has 15 amino acids. Germline V CDR1 and CDR2: MGHRA, YSYEKL. V shed 0 bases and J shed 4 bases, with 12 bases lying between them. CDR3 in DNA: TGCGCCAGCAGCCAAGATAACACGAAATTCTATGGCTACACCTTC. Its protein is CASSQDNTKFYGYTF.

This chain uses TRBV28 with TRBJ2-1; D might be TRBD1 or TRBD2, each matching 5 bases. The CDR3 contains 13 residues. V lost 2 bases to trimming and J lost 10 bases, with 12 bases between them. CDR1 and CDR2 from the germline V gene are MDHEN and SYDVKM. CDR3 in amino acids: CASSLLLGTEQFF. The CDR3 nucleotides read TGTGCCAGCAGTTTACTGCTAGGGACCGAGCAGTTCTTC.

V gene TRBV29-1 combines with J gene TRBJ2-1; 7 positions match TRBD2. Germline-derived CDR1 and CDR2 are SQVTM and ANQGSEA. This CDR3 region has 13 residues. V lost 4 bases to trimming and J lost 3 bases; unmatched junction nucleotides: 3. CDR3 in amino acids: CSVAAGHYNEQFF. In DNA form, the CDR3 reads TGCAGCGTTGCAGCGGGGCACTACAATGAGCAGTTCTTC.

The rearrangement joins TRBV9 to TRBJ2-1; the D gene is possibly TRBD1 (6 bases). From germline, CDR1 is SGDLS and CDR2 YYNGEE. The CDR3 spans 14 residues. The V end was cut by 4 bases, the J end by 4 bases, with 12 bases between. The CDR3 region has the DNA TGTGCCAGCAGCCACAGACAGGCTTACAATGAGCAGTTCTTC. Translation gives CASSHRQAYNEQFF.

This clone occurred a few times. The chain employs TRBV7-9 and TRBJ1-2; D is ambiguous. Deletions cut 0 bases from V and 7 bases from J, with 9 bases between. Germline V gene lookup returns CDR1 SEHNR and CDR2 FQNEAQ (reference sequence). The CDR3 has 13 residues. The CDR3, as DNA: TGTGCCAGCAGCTTAGCAGTACTCGGTGGCTACACCTTC. Translated, it gives CASSLAVLGGYTF.